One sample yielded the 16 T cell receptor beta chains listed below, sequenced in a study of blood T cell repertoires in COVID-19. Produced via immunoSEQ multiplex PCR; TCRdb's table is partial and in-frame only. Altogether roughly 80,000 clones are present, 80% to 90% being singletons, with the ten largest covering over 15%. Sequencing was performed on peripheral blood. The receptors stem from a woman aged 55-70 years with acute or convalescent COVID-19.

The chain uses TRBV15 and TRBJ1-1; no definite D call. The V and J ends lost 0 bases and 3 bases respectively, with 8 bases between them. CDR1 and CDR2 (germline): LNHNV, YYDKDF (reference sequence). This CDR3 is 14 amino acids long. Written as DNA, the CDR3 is TGTGCCACCAGCAGAGATCTCACACACACTGAAGCTTTCTTT. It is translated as CATSRDLTHTEAFF.

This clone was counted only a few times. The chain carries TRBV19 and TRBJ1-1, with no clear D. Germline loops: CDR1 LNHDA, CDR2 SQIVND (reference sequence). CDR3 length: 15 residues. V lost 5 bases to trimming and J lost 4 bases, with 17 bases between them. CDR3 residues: CASSLAVRPSTEAFF. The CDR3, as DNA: TGTGCCAGTAGTCTCGCGGTTAGGCCGAGCACTGAAGCTTTCTTT.

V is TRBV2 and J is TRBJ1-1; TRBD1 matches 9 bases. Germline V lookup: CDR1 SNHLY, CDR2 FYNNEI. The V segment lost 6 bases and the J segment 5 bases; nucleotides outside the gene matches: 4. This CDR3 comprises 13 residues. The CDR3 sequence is CASSTGGSTEAFF. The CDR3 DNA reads TGTGCCAGCAGCACAGGGGGCTCGACTGAAGCTTTCTTT.

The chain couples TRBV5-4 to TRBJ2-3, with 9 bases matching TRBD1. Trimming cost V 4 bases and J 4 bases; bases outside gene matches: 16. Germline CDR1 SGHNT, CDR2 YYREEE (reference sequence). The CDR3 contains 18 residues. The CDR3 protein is CASSPRDRLGQGADTQYF. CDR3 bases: TGTGCCAGCAGCCCCAGGGATAGGCTGGGACAGGGTGCAGATACGCAGTATTTT.

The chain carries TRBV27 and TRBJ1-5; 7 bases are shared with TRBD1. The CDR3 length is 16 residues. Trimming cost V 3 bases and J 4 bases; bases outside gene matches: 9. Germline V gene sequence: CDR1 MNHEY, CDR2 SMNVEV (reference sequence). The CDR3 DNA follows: TGTGCCAGCAGTTTGGGGGGACAGCCTTTAAATCAGCCCCAGCATTTT. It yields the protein CASSLGGQPLNQPQHF.

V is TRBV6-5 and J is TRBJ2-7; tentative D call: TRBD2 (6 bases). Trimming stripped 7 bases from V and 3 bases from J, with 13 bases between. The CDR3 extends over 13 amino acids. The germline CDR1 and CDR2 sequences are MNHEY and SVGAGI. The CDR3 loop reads CASTQDYSYEQYF. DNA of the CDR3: TGTGCCAGCACCCAGGACTATAGCTACGAGCAGTACTTC.

CDR3 amino acids: CASSSGSGTGYPGELFF. DNA for the CDR3: TGTGCCAGCAGCTCCGGTTCCGGGACAGGGTACCCCGGGGAGCTGTTTTTT. The rearrangement uses TRBV5-8 and TRBJ2-2; TRBD1 aligns across 9 bases. The CDR3 length is 17 residues. The germline V gene has CDR1 SGHTS and CDR2 YDEGEE. Unmatched junction bases numbered 12, after V lost 3 bases and J lost 6 bases.

CDR3 protein: CASSPASGPYGTGGITYTEAFF. DNA of the CDR3: TGCGCCAGCAGCCCCGCATCTGGACCCTATGGGACAGGGGGCATTACTTACACTGAAGCTTTCTTT. V usage is TRBV5-1 and J usage is TRBJ1-1; 12 bases agree with TRBD1. The CDR3 runs to 22 residues. Germline V gives CDR1 SGHRS, CDR2 YFSETQ. V shed 4 bases and J 3 bases; nucleotides not matched to a gene: 25. Full variable domain (remainder filled in from reference TRBV5-1 and TRBJ1-1): KAGVTQTPRYLIKTRGQQVTLSCSPISGHRSVSWYQQTPGQGLQFLFEYFSETQRNKGNFPGRFSGRQFSNSRSEMNVSTLELGDSALYLCASSPASGPYGTGGITYTEAFFGQGTRLTVV.

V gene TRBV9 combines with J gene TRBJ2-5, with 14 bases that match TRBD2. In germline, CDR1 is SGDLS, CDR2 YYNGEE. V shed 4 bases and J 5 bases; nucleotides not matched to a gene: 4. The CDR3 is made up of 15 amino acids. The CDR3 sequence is CASSQGLAGVETQYF. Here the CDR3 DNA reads TGTGCCAGCAGCCAGGGACTAGCGGGGGTGGAGACCCAGTACTTC.

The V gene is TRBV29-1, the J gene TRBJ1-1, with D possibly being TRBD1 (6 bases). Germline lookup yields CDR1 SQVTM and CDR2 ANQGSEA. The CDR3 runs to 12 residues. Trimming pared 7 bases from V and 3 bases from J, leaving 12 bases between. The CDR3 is CSGVHRDTEAFF. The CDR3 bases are TGCAGCGGCGTCCACAGGGACACTGAAGCTTTCTTT.

The CDR3 nucleotides read TGTGCCACCAGTGATTTAAGCGGCAGGGGGAATACCGGGGAGCTGTTTTTT. Translated: CATSDLSGRGNTGELFF. The chain links TRBV24-1 to TRBJ2-2, with 7 nucleotides matching TRBD1. Unmatched junction bases numbered 9, after V lost 1 base and J lost 5 bases. Germline V gene lookup returns CDR1 KGHDR and CDR2 SFDVKD. CDR3 length: 17 amino acids.

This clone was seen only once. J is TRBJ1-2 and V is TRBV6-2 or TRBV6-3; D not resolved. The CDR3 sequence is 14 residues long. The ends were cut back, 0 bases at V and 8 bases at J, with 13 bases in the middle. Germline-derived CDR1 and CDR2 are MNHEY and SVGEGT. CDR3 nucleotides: TGTGCCAGCAGTTACTCCACCGGGTTTACGGGCTACACCTTC. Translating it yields CASSYSTGFTGYTF.

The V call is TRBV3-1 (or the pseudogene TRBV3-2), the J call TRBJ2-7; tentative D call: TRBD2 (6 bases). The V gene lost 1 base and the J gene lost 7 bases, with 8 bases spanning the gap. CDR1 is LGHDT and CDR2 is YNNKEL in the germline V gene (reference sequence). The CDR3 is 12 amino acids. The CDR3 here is CASSQGGGEQYF. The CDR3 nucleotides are TGTGCCAGCAGCCAAGGGGGAGGTGAGCAGTACTTC.

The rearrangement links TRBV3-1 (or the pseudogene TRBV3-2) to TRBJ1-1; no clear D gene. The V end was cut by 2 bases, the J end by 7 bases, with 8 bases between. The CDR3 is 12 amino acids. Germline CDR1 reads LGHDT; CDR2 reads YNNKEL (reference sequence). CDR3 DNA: TGTGCCAGCAGCCAAAGCGGGAGTGAAGCTTTCTTT. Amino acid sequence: CASSQSGSEAFF.

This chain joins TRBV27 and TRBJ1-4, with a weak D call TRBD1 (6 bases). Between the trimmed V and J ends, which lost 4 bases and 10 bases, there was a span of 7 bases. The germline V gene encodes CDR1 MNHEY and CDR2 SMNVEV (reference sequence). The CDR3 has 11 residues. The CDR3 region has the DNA TGTGCCAGCAGTTCACAGGGAAAACTGTTTTTT. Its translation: CASSSQGKLFF.

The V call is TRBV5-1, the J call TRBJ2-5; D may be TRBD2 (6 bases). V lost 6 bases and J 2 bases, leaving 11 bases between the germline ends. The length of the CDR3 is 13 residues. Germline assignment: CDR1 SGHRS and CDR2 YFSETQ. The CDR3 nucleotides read TGCGCCAGCAAGATAGCGGTACAAGAGACCCAGTACTTC. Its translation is CASKIAVQETQYF.